The 14 T cell receptor beta chains in this list originate from one sample, sequenced in a study of blood T cell repertoires in COVID-19. TCRdb keeps only in-frame clones here, not all; method: immunoSEQ multiplex PCR. The table shows tens of thousands of clones, with about 86% occurring only once. The sequenced sample consisted of peripheral blood. These receptors originate from a man aged 55 to 69 with acute or convalescent COVID-19.

The chain joins TRBV19 to TRBJ1-5, with no clear D. The CDR3 extends over 15 amino acids. The germline gives CDR1 LNHDA, CDR2 SQIVND (reference sequence). Trimming cost V 7 bases and J 4 bases, with 17 bases left between them. The CDR3 nucleotides read TGTGCCAGTAACCTGATGTCGCTACCTAATCAGCCCCAGCATTTT. Its protein product is CASNLMSLPNQPQHF.

The chain recombines TRBV9 with TRBJ2-2, with 7 bases fitting TRBD1. CDR3 size: 14 residues. From germline, CDR1 is SGDLS and CDR2 YYNGEE. J lost 6 bases, V lost 0 bases, and 2 bases had no gene match. CDR3 in amino acids: CASSVEQGPGELFF. CDR3 DNA sequence: TGTGCCAGCAGCGTAGAACAGGGGCCCGGGGAGCTGTTTTTT. Based on the CDR3 plus reference TRBV9 and TRBJ2-2, the full variable domain is DSGVTQTPKHLITATGQRVTLRCSPRSGDLSVYWYQQSLDQGLQFLIQYYNGEERAKGNILERFSAQQFPDLHSELNLSSLELGDSALYFCASSVEQGPGELFFGEGSRLTVL.

V usage is TRBV29-1 and J usage is TRBJ1-1; weak D call: TRBD1 (5 bases). V was clipped by 6 bases and J by 1 base, with 9 bases between them. The CDR3 runs to 12 residues. CDR1 is SQVTM and CDR2 is ANQGSEA in the germline V gene. The CDR3 loop reads CSVWTTNTEAFF. In nucleotides, the CDR3 is TGCAGCGTCTGGACAACGAACACTGAAGCTTTCTTT.

This clone was picked up a small number of times. This chain uses TRBV5-1 with TRBJ2-3; 10 bases match TRBD2. The CDR3 is 15 residues long. Trimming at V came to 4 bases and at J to 6 bases, leaving 8 bases not matched to a gene. CDR1 is SGHRS and CDR2 is YFSETQ in the germline V gene. The CDR3 is CASSGTSGAGDTQYF. In nucleotides, the CDR3 is TGCGCCAGCAGCGGAACTAGCGGGGCAGGGGATACGCAGTATTTT.

The V call is TRBV9, the J call TRBJ2-2; TRBD1 aligns across 7 bases. The junction had 8 bases not matched to a gene; V was cut back by 3 bases and J by 3 bases. The germline gives CDR1 SGDLS, CDR2 YYNGEE. This CDR3 is 16 amino acids long. Written as DNA, the CDR3 is TGTGCCAGCAGCGCCCCAGGGGGTTCTGACACCGGGGAGCTGTTTTTT. It specifies CASSAPGGSDTGELFF.

The CDR3 DNA reads TGTGCCAGCAGCGTATCAAGCGGGGACACAGATACGCAGTATTTT. Translated: CASSVSSGDTDTQYF. The rearrangement links TRBV9 to TRBJ2-3, with 7 bases matching TRBD2. Germline loops: CDR1 SGDLS, CDR2 YYNGEE. J gave up 2 bases and V 1 base, and 4 bases lay outside the gene matches. CDR3 size: 15 residues.

J is TRBJ2-7 and V is TRBV18, with 7 bases that match TRBD2. CDR1 and CDR2 from the germline V gene are KGHSH and LQKENI. V lost 5 bases and J lost 3; bases outside the gene matches: 1. This CDR3 has 12 amino acids. The DNA for the CDR3 is TGTGCCAGCTCATGGGAGGGCTACGAGCAGTACTTC. It specifies CASSWEGYEQYF.

The chain recombines TRBV19 with TRBJ2-1, with 9 bases aligning to TRBD2. Germline trimming cut 4 bases from V and 1 base from J; bases unmatched to any gene: 5. Looked up from germline, CDR1 is LNHDA and CDR2 is SQIVND (reference sequence). This CDR3 contains 16 residues. The CDR3 reads CASSTLLAGSYNEQFF. The CDR3, as DNA: TGTGCCAGTAGTACTCTACTAGCGGGTTCCTACAATGAGCAGTTCTTC. The variable domain in full, with the rest retrieved from reference TRBV19 and TRBJ2-1, is DGGITQSPKYLFRKEGQNVTLSCEQNLNHDAMYWYRQDPGQGLRLIYYSQIVNDFQKGDIAEGYSVSREKKESFPLTVTSAQKNPTAFYLCASSTLLAGSYNEQFFGPGTRLTVL.

This rearrangement joins TRBV5-6 to TRBJ2-7; D unclear. The CDR3 is 16 amino acids. Germline V lookup: CDR1 SGHDT, CDR2 YYEEEE. V dropped 0 bases and J dropped 0 bases, with 13 bases sitting between them. CDR3 coding DNA: TGTGCCAGCAGCTTGGTCTCTCTAACAGTCTCCTACGAGCAGTACTTC. It encodes CASSLVSLTVSYEQYF.

This chain links TRBV7-2 with TRBJ2-1; 8 positions match TRBD1. The CDR3 runs 15 residues. Trimming removed 1 base from V and 3 bases from J; junction bases left unmatched: 2. Germline CDR1 reads SGHTA; CDR2 reads FQGNSA. CDR3 residues: CASSLGDRFYNEQFF. The CDR3 coding sequence is TGTGCCAGCAGCTTAGGGGACAGGTTCTACAATGAGCAGTTCTTC.

The chain carries TRBV2 and TRBJ1-1, with D possibly TRBD1 on 6 matching bases. The ends were cut back, 4 bases at V and 0 bases at J, with 12 bases in the middle. The CDR3 extends over 15 amino acids. CDR1 and CDR2 from the germline V gene are SNHLY and FYNNEI. CDR3 region: CASSGRTAMNTEAFF. In DNA form, the CDR3 reads TGTGCCAGCAGTGGACGGACAGCCATGAACACTGAAGCTTTCTTT.

V usage is TRBV27 and J usage is TRBJ1-2, with 12 bases lining up with TRBD1. The CDR3 loop spans 15 amino acids. CDR1 is MNHEY, CDR2 SMNVEV, per germline (reference sequence). With V trimmed by 4 bases and J by 7 bases, 7 bases remained unmatched. The CDR3 region has the DNA TGTGCCAGCAGTTCCCCGGGACAGGGGGCGCTTGGCTACACCTTC. It codes for CASSSPGQGALGYTF.

This rearrangement joins TRBV4-1 to TRBJ1-1; no clear D gene. The CDR3 length is 14 residues. Germline CDR1 is MGHRA and CDR2 is YSYEKL. Trimming pared 4 bases from V and 0 bases from J, leaving 9 bases between. DNA for the CDR3: TGCGCCAGCAGCCCTCTACTTTTGAACACTGAAGCTTTCTTT. Protein sequence: CASSPLLLNTEAFF.

The chain couples TRBV19 to TRBJ1-2; D uncertain. From germline, CDR1 is LNHDA and CDR2 SQIVND (reference sequence). The V gene lost 10 bases and the J gene lost 3 bases, with 9 bases spanning the gap. The CDR3 consists of 11 residues. In DNA, the CDR3 is TGTGCCACTCGGGAGTACTATGGCTACACCTTC. Its translation is CATREYYGYTF.